The TCR beta chain under discussion was sequenced for a study of T cell responses to AZD1222 COVID-19 vaccine. Whether given at about 4 or about 12 weeks, second doses were pooled. Regarding this clone: Its antigen is still unknown.

The CDR3 is 15 residues long. Germline CDR1 LGHNA, CDR2 YSLEER. J was trimmed by 8 bases and V by 0 bases; bases with no gene match: 8. The table came from immunoSEQ multiplex PCR; TCRdb's copy has only in-frame clones and leaves some out. The repertoire holds 33,000 or so clones, more than 75% seen once, with approximately 15% in the top ten. Study-wide results and caveats: The donor cohort was predominantly white British with a female majority, and clonal diversity may have been underestimated. Epitopes outside B.1.351 and B.1.1.7 mutated regions reportedly drew nearly half of spike TCRs. Every sample of the repertoires postdated the peak T cell response.

This material consisted of peripheral blood, taken 28 days after the second AZD1222 dose. The sequence came from an adult who received the AZD1222 COVID-19 vaccine. The chain has TRBV4-3 and TRBJ1-2; 8 bases are a match to TRBD1. DNA of the CDR3: TGCGCCAGCAGCCAAGACCCGGACAGGGCAGCGGGCTACACCTTC. This encodes CASSQDPDRAAGYTF.